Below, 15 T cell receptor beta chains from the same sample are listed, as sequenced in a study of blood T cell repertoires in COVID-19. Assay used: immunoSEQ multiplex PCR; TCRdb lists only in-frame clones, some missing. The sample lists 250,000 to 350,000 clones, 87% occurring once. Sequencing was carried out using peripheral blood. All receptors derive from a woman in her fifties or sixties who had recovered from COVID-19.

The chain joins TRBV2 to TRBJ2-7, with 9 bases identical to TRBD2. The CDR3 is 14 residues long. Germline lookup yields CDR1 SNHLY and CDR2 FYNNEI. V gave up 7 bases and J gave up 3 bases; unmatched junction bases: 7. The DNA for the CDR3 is TGTGCCAGCATTTTGCTAGCGGGGTACTACGAGCAGTACTTC. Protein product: CASILLAGYYEQYF.

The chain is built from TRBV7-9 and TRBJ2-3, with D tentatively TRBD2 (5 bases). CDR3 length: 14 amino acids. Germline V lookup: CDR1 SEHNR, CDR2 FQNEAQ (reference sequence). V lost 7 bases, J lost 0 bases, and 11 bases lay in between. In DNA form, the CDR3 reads TGTGCCAGCACCCTAGGAGGAAGCACAGATACGCAGTATTTT. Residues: CASTLGGSTDTQYF. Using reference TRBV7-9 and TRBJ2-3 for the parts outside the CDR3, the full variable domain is DTGVSQNPRHKITKRGQNVTFRCDPISEHNRLYWYRQTLGQGPEFLTYFQNEAQLEKSRLLSDRFSAERPKGSFSTLEIQRTEQGDSAMYLCASTLGGSTDTQYFGPGTRLTVL.

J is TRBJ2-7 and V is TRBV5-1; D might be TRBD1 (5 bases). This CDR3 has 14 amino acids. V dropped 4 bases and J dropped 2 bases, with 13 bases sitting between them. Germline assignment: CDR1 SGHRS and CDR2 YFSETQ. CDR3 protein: CASSETVEPYEQYF. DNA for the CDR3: TGCGCCAGCAGCGAGACAGTCGAACCCTACGAGCAGTACTTC.

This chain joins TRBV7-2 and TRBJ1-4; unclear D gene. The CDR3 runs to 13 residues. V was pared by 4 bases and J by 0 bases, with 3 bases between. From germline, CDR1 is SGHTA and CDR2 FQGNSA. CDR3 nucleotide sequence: TGTGCCAGCAGCTCCTCAACTAATGAAAAACTGTTTTTT. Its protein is CASSSSTNEKLFF.

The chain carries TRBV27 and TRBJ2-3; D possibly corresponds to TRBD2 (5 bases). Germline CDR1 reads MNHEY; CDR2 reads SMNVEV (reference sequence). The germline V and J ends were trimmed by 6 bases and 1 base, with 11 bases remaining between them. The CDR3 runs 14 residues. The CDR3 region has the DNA TGTGCCAGCAGGCCCGGGGTGGGCACAGATACGCAGTATTTT. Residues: CASRPGVGTDTQYF.

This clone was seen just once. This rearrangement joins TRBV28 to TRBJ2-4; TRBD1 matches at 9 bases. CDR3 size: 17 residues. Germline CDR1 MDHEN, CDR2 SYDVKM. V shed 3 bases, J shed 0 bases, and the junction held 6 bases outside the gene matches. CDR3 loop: CASSFNTGGAAKNIQYF. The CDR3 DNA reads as TGTGCCAGCAGTTTCAACACAGGGGGCGCAGCCAAAAACATTCAGTACTTC.

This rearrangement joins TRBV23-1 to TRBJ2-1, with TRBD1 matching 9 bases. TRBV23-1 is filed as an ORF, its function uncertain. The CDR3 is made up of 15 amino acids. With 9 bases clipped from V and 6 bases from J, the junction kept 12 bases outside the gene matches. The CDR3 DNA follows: TGCGCCAGGCGAAAAAAGGGACAGGGCTTCAATGAGCAGTTCTTC. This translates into CARRKKGQGFNEQFF.

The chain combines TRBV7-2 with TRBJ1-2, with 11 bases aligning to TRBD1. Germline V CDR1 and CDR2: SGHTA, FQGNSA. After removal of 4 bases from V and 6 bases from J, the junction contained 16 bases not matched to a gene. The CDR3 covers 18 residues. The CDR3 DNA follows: TGTGCCAGCAGCTCCTCACCCGGGACAGGGGGGAGGACTCATGGCTACACCTTC. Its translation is CASSSSPGTGGRTHGYTF.

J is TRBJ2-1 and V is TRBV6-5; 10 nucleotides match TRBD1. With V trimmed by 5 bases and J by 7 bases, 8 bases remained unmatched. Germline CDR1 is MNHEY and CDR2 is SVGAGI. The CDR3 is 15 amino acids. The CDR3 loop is CASSNRQGAGNEQFF. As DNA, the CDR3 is TGTGCCAGCAGTAATCGACAGGGGGCTGGGAATGAGCAGTTCTTC.

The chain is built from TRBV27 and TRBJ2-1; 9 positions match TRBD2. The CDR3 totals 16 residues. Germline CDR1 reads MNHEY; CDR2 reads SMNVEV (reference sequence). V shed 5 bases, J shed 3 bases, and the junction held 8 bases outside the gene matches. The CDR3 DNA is TGTGCCAGCAGTCCCCGACTAGCGGCCAACTACAATGAGCAGTTCTTC. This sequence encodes CASSPRLAANYNEQFF.

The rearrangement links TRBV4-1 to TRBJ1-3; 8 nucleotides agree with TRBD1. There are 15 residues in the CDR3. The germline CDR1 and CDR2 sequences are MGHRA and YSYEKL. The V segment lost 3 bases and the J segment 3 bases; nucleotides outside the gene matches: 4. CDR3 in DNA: TGCGCCAGCAGCCATAGGACAGGGTTTGGAAACACCATATATTTT. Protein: CASSHRTGFGNTIYF.

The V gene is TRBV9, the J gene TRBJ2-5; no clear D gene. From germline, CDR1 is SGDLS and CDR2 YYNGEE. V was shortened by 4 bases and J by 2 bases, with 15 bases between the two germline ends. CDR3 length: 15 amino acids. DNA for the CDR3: TGTGCCAGCAGCCTCACGCCCGGGTTACAAGAGACCCAGTACTTC. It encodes CASSLTPGLQETQYF.

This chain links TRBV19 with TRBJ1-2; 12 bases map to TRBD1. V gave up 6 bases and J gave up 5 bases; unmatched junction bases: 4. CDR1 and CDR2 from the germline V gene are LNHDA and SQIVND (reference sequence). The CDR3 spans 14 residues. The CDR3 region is CASSRDRGLYGYTF. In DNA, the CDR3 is TGTGCCAGTAGCCGGGACAGGGGGCTTTATGGCTACACCTTC. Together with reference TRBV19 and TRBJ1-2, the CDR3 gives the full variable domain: DGGITQSPKYLFRKEGQNVTLSCEQNLNHDAMYWYRQDPGQGLRLIYYSQIVNDFQKGDIAEGYSVSREKKESFPLTVTSAQKNPTAFYLCASSRDRGLYGYTFGSGTRLTVV.

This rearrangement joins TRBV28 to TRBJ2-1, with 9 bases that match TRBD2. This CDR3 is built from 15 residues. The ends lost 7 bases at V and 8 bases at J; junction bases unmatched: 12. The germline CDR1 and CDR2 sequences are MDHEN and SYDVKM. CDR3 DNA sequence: TGTGCCAGCACCCGGGGCGGGGGGGCTCGTTATGAGCAGTTCTTC. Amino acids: CASTRGGGARYEQFF.

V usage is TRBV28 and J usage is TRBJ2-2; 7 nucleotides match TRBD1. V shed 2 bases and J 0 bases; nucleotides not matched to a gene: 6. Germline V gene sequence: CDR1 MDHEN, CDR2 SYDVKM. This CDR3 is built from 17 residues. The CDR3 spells CASSLPRDRANTGELFF. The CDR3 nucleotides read TGTGCCAGCAGTTTACCCCGAGACAGGGCGAACACCGGGGAGCTGTTTTTT.